This T cell receptor (beta chain) was sequenced in a study of cytomegalovirus exposure and HLA in healthy donors. The PCR ran on 60 Vbeta and 13 Jbeta primers. Data came from immunoSEQ multiplex PCR; TCRdb stores just in-frame clones and leaves some out. This sample's table reports tens of thousands of clones. Trimming pared 7 bases from V and 6 bases from J, leaving 11 bases between. The CDR3 extends over 12 amino acids. Germline assignment: CDR1 SNHLY and CDR2 FYNNEI. Sequencing input: PBMCs. This chain joins TRBV2 and TRBJ2-3, with a tentative D call TRBD2 (6 bases). This TCR came from a woman in her forties in good health and CMV-seropositive. The CDR3 bases are TGTGCCAGCACGAGCGGGTACGATACGCAGTATTTT. Translated: CASTSGYDTQYF.